Presented here are 18 T cell receptor beta chains from one specimen sequenced in a study of blood T cells in healthy people across ages. Combining a sample-barcoded 5' primer with a J-beta primer mix, a second PCR ran for about 6 to 12 cycles. TCRdb called the 5' RACE reads again in MiXCR, with one record for every CDR3 protein. The data contain about 1.1 million distinct CDR3 sequences, under 40% of them singletons. The sample taken for sequencing was blood. The receptors originated from a man aged 18 to 30 in good health.

This clonotype was observed a handful of times. The chain carries TRBV4-3 and TRBJ1-5; D is perhaps TRBD1 (5 bases). Trimming took off 1 base at V and 6 bases at J, with 13 bases between the two ends. CDR1 and CDR2 from the germline V gene are LGHNA and YSLEER. CDR3 length equals 15 residues. CDR3 loop: CASSQVAGVSQPQHF. The DNA for the CDR3 is TGCGCCAGCAGCCAAGTGGCGGGGGTCAGTCAGCCCCAGCATTTT.

The chain joins TRBV12-5 to TRBJ1-6; 7 bases align to TRBD1. This CDR3 is built from 15 residues. J was trimmed by 3 bases and V by 8 bases; bases with no gene match: 7. Germline CDR1 and CDR2: LGHNT and FRNRAP. CDR3 in amino acids: CASKEGAIYNSPLHF. In DNA form, the CDR3 reads TGTGCTAGTAAGGAGGGGGCTATCTATAATTCACCCCTCCACTTT.

The chain has TRBV12-3 or TRBV12-4 and TRBJ1-4, with 8 bases identical to TRBD1. The CDR3 runs 14 residues. V dropped 4 bases and J dropped 6; count of bases not matched to a gene: 4. The CDR3 DNA reads as TGTGCCAGCAGTTCCAGGGGGCGCGATGAAAAACTGTTTTTT. Translated, it gives CASSSRGRDEKLFF.

The CDR3 loop reads CASSRMAGAEAFF. The CDR3 DNA is TGTGCCAGTAGTCGGATGGCTGGGGCTGAAGCTTTCTTT. The V gene is TRBV19, the J gene TRBJ1-1; D is ambiguous. The CDR3 contains 13 residues. V lost 5 bases, J lost 6 bases, and 13 bases lay in between. Looked up from germline, CDR1 is LNHDA and CDR2 is SQIVND (reference sequence).

The chain links TRBV12-3 or TRBV12-4 to TRBJ2-2; TRBD2 agrees at 10 bases. After removal of 5 bases from V and 3 bases from J, the junction contained 6 bases not matched to a gene. The CDR3 runs 16 residues. The CDR3, as DNA: TGTGCCAGCAGTCCCCGTAGCGGGGGGTACACCGGGGAGCTGTTTTTT. Translated, it gives CASSPRSGGYTGELFF.

Only a few counts were recorded for this clonotype. This sequence joins TRBV6-2 or TRBV6-3 and TRBJ2-7; D is unclear. This CDR3 is 16 amino acids long. Germline CDR1 reads MNHEY; CDR2 reads SVGEGT. The V gene lost 4 bases and the J gene lost 0 bases, with 16 bases spanning the gap. Written as DNA, the CDR3 is TGTGCCAGCAGTTCAACCGCGACGGTGAGCTCCTACGAGCAGTACTTC. Translating gives CASSSTATVSSYEQYF.

This clonotype has a single count. The CDR3 nucleotides are TGCGCCAGCAGCCATAACTATGGGACTAGCGGGTCCAGCTTGAACACCGGGGAGCTGTTTTTT. As protein: CASSHNYGTSGSSLNTGELFF. This sequence joins TRBV4-3 and TRBJ2-2; 12 bases map to TRBD2. Trimming cost V 3 bases and J 1 base; bases outside gene matches: 15. CDR3 size: 21 residues. The germline CDR1 and CDR2 sequences are LGHNA and YSLEER.

Many counts were recorded for this clonotype. The chain carries TRBV4-3 and TRBJ2-7; D might be TRBD1 (5 bases). Germline V gives CDR1 LGHNA, CDR2 YSLEER. The V end lost 8 bases, the J end lost 0 bases, and 17 bases lay between the germline ends. This CDR3 is 15 amino acids long. CDR3 DNA sequence: TGCGCCAGCCTCACCGAACAGGTATTCTCCTACGAGCAGTACTTC. As protein: CASLTEQVFSYEQYF.

In this sample, this clonotype turned up a few times. The chain recombines TRBV29-1 with TRBJ1-1, with D possibly being TRBD1 (6 bases). Germline CDR1 SQVTM, CDR2 ANQGSEA. Trimming removed 0 bases from V and 11 bases from J, with 13 bases in between. The CDR3 contains 12 residues. The CDR3 DNA sequence: TGCAGCGTTGAAGACTATTTTCAGGGGGCTTTCTTT. Protein product: CSVEDYFQGAFF.

This clonotype was seen a few times. The genes are TRBV9 and TRBJ2-7; D may be TRBD2 (6 bases). Germline values: CDR1 SGDLS, CDR2 YYNGEE. This CDR3 contains 15 residues. V lost 0 bases, J lost 0 bases, and 10 bases lay in between. Here the CDR3 reads CASSVGGESSYEQYF. The DNA for the CDR3 is TGTGCCAGCAGCGTAGGCGGGGAGAGCTCCTACGAGCAGTACTTC. Using reference TRBV9 and TRBJ2-7 for the parts outside the CDR3, the full variable domain is DSGVTQTPKHLITATGQRVTLRCSPRSGDLSVYWYQQSLDQGLQFLIQYYNGEERAKGNILERFSAQQFPDLHSELNLSSLELGDSALYFCASSVGGESSYEQYFGPGTRLTVT.

Regarding this clonotype: A much larger clone differs by one base, so this may be a read error. The rearrangement links TRBV12-3 or TRBV12-4 to TRBJ2-7; D is possibly TRBD2 (7 bases). V lost 3 bases, J lost 7 bases, and 13 bases lay in between. This CDR3 has 13 residues. CDR3 in DNA: TGTGCCAGCAGTTTCGTGGGGGGGCGTGAGCAGTACTTC. Its translation is CASSFVGGREQYF.

This clonotype was seen a few times. The V and J genes are TRBV18 and TRBJ1-1; 8 bases are a match to TRBD1. CDR3 length: 16 residues. The germline V gene encodes CDR1 KGHSH and CDR2 LQKENI. Germline trimming cut 4 bases from V and 4 bases from J; bases unmatched to any gene: 11. The CDR3 loop reads CASSQSLQGAGTEAFF. The DNA for the CDR3 is TGTGCCAGCTCACAGAGCCTTCAGGGGGCTGGCACTGAAGCTTTCTTT.

This chain connects TRBV4-1 to TRBJ1-2, with a tentative D call TRBD1 (5 bases). The CDR3 loop spans 14 amino acids. CDR1 is MGHRA, CDR2 YSYEKL, per germline. V gave up 1 base and J gave up 8 bases, with 14 bases separating them. CDR3 nucleotide sequence: TGCGCCAGCAGCCAAGTTGGGGCAGGAAGAGGCTACACCTTC. It specifies CASSQVGAGRGYTF.

The table lists this clonotype with a few counts. This chain links TRBV7-9 with TRBJ2-5, with D perhaps matching TRBD1 (6 bases). V was pared by 1 base and J by 2 bases, with 8 bases between. CDR1 is SEHNR, CDR2 FQNEAQ, per germline (reference sequence). The CDR3 consists of 14 residues. The CDR3, as DNA: TGTGCCAGCAGCTTAGGGGACATGCAAGAGACCCAGTACTTC. Amino acid sequence: CASSLGDMQETQYF.

Turning to this clonotype: A read error may explain this, as a much larger clone is one base away. The chain couples TRBV6-6 to TRBJ2-7, with D unclear. The CDR3 has 11 residues. Germline V gene sequence: CDR1 MNHNY, CDR2 SVGAGI (reference sequence). The CDR3 spells CASSYSHEQYF. DNA for the CDR3: TGTGCCAGCAGTTACTCCCACGAGCAGTACTTC.

The gene calls are TRBV7-2 and TRBJ1-5; no clear D gene. The CDR3 consists of 13 residues. Germline CDR1 is SGHTA and CDR2 is FQGNSA. Trimming left V 4 bases short and J 7 bases short, with 11 bases between. CDR3 in amino acids: CASSSVTGQPQHF. In nucleotides, the CDR3 is TGTGCCAGCAGCTCGGTCACGGGCCAGCCCCAGCATTTT. Together with reference TRBV7-2 and TRBJ1-5, the CDR3 gives the full variable domain: GAGVSQSPSNKVTEKGKDVELRCDPISGHTALYWYRQSLGQGLEFLIYFQGNSAPDKSGLPSDRFSAERTGGSVSTLTIQRTQQEDSAVYLCASSSVTGQPQHFGDGTRLSIL.

The V gene is TRBV4-2, the J gene TRBJ2-3; 8 bases map to TRBD1. The CDR3 has 16 amino acids. Germline V CDR1 and CDR2: LGHNA, YNFKEQ. V dropped 4 bases and J dropped 2; count of bases not matched to a gene: 8. CDR3 region: CASSPFDRGITDTQYF. In DNA, the CDR3 is TGTGCCAGCAGCCCCTTTGACAGGGGAATCACAGATACGCAGTATTTT.

This clonotype was observed a few times. This sequence joins TRBV9 and TRBJ1-2; the D is unclear. Germline CDR1 reads SGDLS; CDR2 reads YYNGEE. Trimming took off 4 bases at V and 5 bases at J, with 18 bases between the two ends. CDR3 length: 15 amino acids. Written as DNA, the CDR3 is TGTGCCAGCAGCCCCGACCCCGGGAAATCTTATGGCTACACCTTC. Amino acids: CASSPDPGKSYGYTF.